Only a few counts were recorded for the clone carrying this T cell receptor beta chain. The sample comes from a study of blood T cell repertoires in COVID-19. Study information: Samples of COVID-19 (acute and convalescent) were obtained from the United States, Italy and Spain. PBMCs, B-cell-depleted T cells, or T cells provided the cDNA or gDNA that made up the material.

Germline assignment: CDR1 MGHRA and CDR2 YSYEKL. V was pared by 3 bases and J by 7 bases, with 10 bases between. CDR3 length: 13 amino acids. As originally analysed: Scientists estimated how many nucleated cells there were by amplifying reference gene primers. Profiled with immunoSEQ multiplex PCR; TCRdb holds only in-frame clones, not every one. V, J and clone size are those of that table, while D and trimming were read from the DNA. The data hold 30,000 to 35,000 clones, with 93% observed a single time. The rearrangement links TRBV4-1 to TRBJ1-3, with D perhaps matching TRBD1 (6 bases). This clonotype originated in a human donor in a cohort sampled during active COVID-19. Sequenced: peripheral blood. In nucleotides, the CDR3 is TGCGCCAGCAGCCAGACGAGGGGGAACACCATATATTTT. Encoded protein: CASSQTRGNTIYF.